Included here is one T cell receptor beta chain sequence, with context. Its antigen is not known. This specimen belongs to a study of T cells after yellow fever vaccination. CDR3 length equals 14 residues. V was clipped by 7 bases and J by 4 bases, with 14 bases between them. The germline V gene encodes CDR1 MNHNS and CDR2 SASEGT. 5'RACE template switching produced TCR cDNA carrying a universal primer site and UMIs. TCRdb re-called the 5' RACE reads through MiXCR, storing one row per CDR3 protein. The table includes nearly 550,000 distinct CDR3 sequences, about 19% detected once. General observations from the study: Weaker, the secondary response had a peak occurring faster, on day 5 versus 15.

Sample: PBMCs, taken 15 days after the yellow fever booster vaccination. The receptor comes from a man aged 30 to 45 who received the YFV17D yellow fever vaccine. The chain carries TRBV6-1 and TRBJ1-3; D is ambiguous. Here the CDR3 DNA reads TGTGCCAGCACCTGGGAGGGCGCCGGAAACACCATATATTTT. Its protein product is CASTWEGAGNTIYF.